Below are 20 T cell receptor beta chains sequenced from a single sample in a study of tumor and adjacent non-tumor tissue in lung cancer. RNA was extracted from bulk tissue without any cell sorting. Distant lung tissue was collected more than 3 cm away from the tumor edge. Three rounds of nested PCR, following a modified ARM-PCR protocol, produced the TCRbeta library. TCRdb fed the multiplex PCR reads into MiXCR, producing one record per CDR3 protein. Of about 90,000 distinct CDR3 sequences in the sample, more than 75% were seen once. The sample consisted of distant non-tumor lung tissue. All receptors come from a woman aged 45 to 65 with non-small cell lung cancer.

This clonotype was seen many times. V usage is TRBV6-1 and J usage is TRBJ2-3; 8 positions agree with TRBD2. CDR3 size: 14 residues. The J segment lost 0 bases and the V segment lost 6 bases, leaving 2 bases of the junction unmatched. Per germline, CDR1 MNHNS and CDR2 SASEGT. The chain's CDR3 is CASSTSGSTDTQYF. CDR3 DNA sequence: TGTGCCAGCAGCACTAGCGGAAGCACAGATACGCAGTATTTT.

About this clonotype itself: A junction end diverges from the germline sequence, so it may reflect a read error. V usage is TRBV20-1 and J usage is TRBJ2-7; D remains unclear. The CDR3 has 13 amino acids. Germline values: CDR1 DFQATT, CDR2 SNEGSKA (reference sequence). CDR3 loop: CSDRTSTGYEQYF. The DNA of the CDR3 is TGCAGTGATAGAACGTCGACCGGTTACGAGCAGTACTTC.

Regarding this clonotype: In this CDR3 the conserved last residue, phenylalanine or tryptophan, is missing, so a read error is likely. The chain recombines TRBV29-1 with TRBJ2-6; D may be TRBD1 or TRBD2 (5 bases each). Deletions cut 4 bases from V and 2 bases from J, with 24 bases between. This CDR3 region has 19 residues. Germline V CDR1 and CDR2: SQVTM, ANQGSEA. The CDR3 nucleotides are TGCAGCGTTGTCCCCGTTGTAGACATCGGGGACCCTGGGGCCAACGTCCTGACTTAC. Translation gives CSVVPVVDIGDPGANVLTY.

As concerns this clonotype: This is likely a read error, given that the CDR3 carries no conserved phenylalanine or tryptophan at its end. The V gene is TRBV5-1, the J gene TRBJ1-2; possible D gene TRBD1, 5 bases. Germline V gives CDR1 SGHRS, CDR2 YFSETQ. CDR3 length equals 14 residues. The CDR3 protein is CASKDGAGSYGYTL. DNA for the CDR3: TGCGCTAGCAAAGACGGGGCAGGGAGTTATGGCTACACCTTA.

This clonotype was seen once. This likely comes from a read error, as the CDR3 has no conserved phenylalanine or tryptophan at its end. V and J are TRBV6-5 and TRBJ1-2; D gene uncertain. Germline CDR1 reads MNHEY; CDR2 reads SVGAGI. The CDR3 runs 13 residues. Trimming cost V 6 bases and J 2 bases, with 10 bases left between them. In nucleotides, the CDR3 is TGTGCCAGCAGGGCCGGTATAAACTATGGCTACACCGTC. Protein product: CASRAGINYGYTV.

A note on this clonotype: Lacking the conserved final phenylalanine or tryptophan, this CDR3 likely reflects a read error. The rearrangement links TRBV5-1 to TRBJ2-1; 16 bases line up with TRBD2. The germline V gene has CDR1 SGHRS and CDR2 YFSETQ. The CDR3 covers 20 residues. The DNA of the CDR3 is TGCGCCCGCAGTTTTCCTCATGGGACTAGCGGGAGGGCCGCCTACAATGAGCAGTTCTCC. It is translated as CARSFPHGTSGRAAYNEQFS.

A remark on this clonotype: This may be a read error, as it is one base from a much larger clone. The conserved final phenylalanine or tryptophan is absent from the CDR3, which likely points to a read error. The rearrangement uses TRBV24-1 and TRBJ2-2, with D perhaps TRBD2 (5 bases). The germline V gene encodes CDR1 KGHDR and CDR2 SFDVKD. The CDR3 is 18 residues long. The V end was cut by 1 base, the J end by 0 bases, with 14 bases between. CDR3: CATSDFVRRDANTGELFS. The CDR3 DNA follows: TGTGCCACCAGTGATTTCGTACGCCGGGATGCGAACACCGGGGAGCTGTTTTCT.

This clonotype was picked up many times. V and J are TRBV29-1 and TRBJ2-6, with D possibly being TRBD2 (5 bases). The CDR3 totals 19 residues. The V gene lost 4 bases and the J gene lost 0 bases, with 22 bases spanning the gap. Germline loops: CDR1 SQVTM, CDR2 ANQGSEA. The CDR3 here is CSVVPVVDIGDSGANVLTF. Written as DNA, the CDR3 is TGCAGCGTTGTCCCCGTTGTAGACATCGGGGACTCTGGGGCCAACGTCCTGACTTTC.

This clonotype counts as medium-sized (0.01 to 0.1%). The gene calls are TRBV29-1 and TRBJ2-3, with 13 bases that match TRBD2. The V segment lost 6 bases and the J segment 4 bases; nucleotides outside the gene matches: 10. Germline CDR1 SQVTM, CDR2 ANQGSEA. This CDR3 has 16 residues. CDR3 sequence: CSVRGGLAGSADTQYF. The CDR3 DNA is TGCAGCGTCCGAGGGGGACTAGCGGGATCAGCAGATACGCAGTATTTT.

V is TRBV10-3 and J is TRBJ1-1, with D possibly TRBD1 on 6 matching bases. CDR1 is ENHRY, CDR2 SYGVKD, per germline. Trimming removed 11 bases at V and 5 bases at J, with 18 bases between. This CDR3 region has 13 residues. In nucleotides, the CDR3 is TGTGCCCACGAGGGGGGGGTGACGACTGAAGCTTTCTTT. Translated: CAHEGGVTTEAFF.

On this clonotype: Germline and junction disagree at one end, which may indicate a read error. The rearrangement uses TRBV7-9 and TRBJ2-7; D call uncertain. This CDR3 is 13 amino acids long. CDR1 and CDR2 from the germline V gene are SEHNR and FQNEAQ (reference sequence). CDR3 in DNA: TGTGTCAGCAGCTTAGTTTCCGGGCAAGGGAAGTACTTC. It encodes CVSSLVSGQGKYF.

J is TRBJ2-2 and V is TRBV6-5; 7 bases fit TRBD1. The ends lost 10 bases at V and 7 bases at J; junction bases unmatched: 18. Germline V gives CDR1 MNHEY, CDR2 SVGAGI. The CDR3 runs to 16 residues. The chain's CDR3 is CAIGDPIGGVHGELFF. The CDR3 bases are TGTGCCATCGGAGACCCCATAGGGGGCGTTCACGGGGAGCTGTTTTTT.

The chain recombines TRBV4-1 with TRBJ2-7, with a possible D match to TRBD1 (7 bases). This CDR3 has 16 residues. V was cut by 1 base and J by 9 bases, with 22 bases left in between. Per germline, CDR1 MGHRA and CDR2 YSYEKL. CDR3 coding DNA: TGCGCCAGCAGCCAAGTTGGGAGGACAGGATCCTGCGTGCAGTACTTC. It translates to CASSQVGRTGSCVQYF.

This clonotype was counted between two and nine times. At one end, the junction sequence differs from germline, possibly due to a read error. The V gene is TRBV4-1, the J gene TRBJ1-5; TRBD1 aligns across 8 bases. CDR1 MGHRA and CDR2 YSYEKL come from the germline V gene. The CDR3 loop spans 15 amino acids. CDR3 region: CANSRTGQANQPQHF. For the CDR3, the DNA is TGCGCCAACAGCCGAACGGGACAGGCGAATCAGCCCCAGCATTTT.

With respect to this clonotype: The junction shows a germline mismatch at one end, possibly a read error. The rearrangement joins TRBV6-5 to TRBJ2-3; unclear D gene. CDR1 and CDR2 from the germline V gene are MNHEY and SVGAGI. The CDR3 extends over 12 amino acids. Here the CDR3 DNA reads TGTACCAGCAACCTACCCGGAGATACGCAGTATTTT. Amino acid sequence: CTSNLPGDTQYF.

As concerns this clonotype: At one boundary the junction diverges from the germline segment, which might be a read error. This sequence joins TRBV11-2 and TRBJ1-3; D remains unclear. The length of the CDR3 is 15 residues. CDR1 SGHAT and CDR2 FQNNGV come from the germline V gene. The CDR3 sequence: CGSNIGMNSGNTIYF. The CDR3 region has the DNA TGTGGCAGCAACATAGGCATGAACTCTGGAAACACCATATATTTT.

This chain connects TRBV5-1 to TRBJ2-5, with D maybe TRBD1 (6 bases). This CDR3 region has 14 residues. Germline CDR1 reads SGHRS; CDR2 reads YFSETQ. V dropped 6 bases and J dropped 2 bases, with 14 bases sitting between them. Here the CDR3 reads CASNQDGQQETQYF. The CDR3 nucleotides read TGCGCCAGCAACCAAGATGGACAGCAAGAGACCCAGTACTTC.

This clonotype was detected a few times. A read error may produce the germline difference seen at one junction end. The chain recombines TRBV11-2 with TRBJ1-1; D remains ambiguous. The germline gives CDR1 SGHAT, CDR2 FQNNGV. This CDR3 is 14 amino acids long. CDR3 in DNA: TGTGCTAGCAGCTTGCTAATGCTGGGAACTGAAGTATTCTTT. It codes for CASSLLMLGTEVFF.

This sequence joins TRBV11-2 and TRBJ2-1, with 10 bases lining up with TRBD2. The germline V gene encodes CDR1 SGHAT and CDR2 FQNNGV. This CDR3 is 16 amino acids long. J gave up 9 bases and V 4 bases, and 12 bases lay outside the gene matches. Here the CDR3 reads CASSSGGLAGVSEQFF. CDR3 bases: TGTGCCAGCAGCTCAGGGGGGCTAGCGGGAGTAAGTGAGCAGTTCTTC.

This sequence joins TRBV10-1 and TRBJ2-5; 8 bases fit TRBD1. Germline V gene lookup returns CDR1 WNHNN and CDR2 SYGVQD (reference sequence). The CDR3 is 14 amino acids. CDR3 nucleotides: TGCTCTAGCAGTGAGTCCGGACAGGGACAGACCCAGTACTTC. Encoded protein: CSSSESGQGQTQYF.